The 5 T cell receptor beta chains in this list originate from one sample, sequenced in a study of CD8 T cells in ankylosing spondylitis. Study-level results: Ankylosing spondylitis blood appeared to carry a characteristic TCR beta motif of several highly homologous variants.

These receptors' antigens are unknown. TCRdb ran MiXCR on the 5' RACE reads and lists one entry per CDR3 protein. Of roughly 490,000 distinct CDR3 sequences in the sample, 5.3% were seen once. The specimen was blood, either unsorted or a sorted T cell fraction (not recorded which). The source of these receptors is a male donor with ankylosing spondylitis.

The chain joins TRBV29-1 to TRBJ2-3, with D possibly being TRBD2 (5 bases). From germline, CDR1 is SQVTM and CDR2 ANQGSEA. V was clipped by 7 bases and J by 4 bases, with 15 bases between them. The CDR3 runs to 13 residues. This CDR3 is CSGTQIGSDTQYF. DNA of the CDR3: TGCAGCGGGACTCAGATTGGATCAGATACGCAGTATTTT.

The table lists this clonotype with many counts. V and J are TRBV29-1 and TRBJ1-6; D may be TRBD1 (5 bases). CDR3 size: 16 residues. Looked up from germline, CDR1 is SQVTM and CDR2 is ANQGSEA. Trimming took off 2 bases at V and 1 base at J, with 12 bases between the two ends. The CDR3 here is CSVESGDKSYNSPLHF. Here the CDR3 DNA reads TGCAGCGTTGAATCGGGGGATAAGTCCTATAATTCACCCCTCCACTTT. Full variable domain (missing parts from reference TRBV29-1 and TRBJ1-6): SAVISQKPSRDICQRGTSLTIQCQVDSQVTMMFWYRQQPGQSLTLIATANQGSEATYESGFVIDKFPISRPNLTFSTLTVSNMSPEDSSIYLCSVESGDKSYNSPLHFGNGTRLTVT.

Many counts were recorded for this clonotype. Written as DNA, the CDR3 is TGTGCCAGCAGTTATGACCGCACAGATACGCAGTATTTT. It translates to CASSYDRTDTQYF. The chain links TRBV6-5 to TRBJ2-3; D is ambiguous. The V end was cut by 3 bases, the J end by 1 base, with 5 bases between. The germline CDR1 and CDR2 sequences are MNHEY and SVGAGI. This CDR3 contains 13 residues.

This clonotype was detected ten times or more. The chain links TRBV4-1 to TRBJ2-2; perhaps TRBD2 as D (6 bases). CDR3 size: 15 residues. The germline V and J ends were trimmed by 0 bases and 4 bases, with 9 bases remaining between them. CDR1 is MGHRA, CDR2 YSYEKL, per germline. CDR3 residues: CASSQDPGSTGELFF. DNA of the CDR3: TGCGCCAGCAGCCAAGATCCCGGGAGCACCGGGGAGCTGTTTTTT.

This clonotype has just a few counts. The V call is TRBV20-1, the J call TRBJ1-1; D remains ambiguous. Trimming took 5 bases from V and 1 from J, leaving 11 bases between them. The CDR3 length is 13 residues. Germline V CDR1 and CDR2: DFQATT, SNEGSKA (reference sequence). The CDR3 here is CSAVPSTNTEAFF. CDR3 DNA: TGCAGTGCTGTCCCCAGTACGAACACTGAAGCTTTCTTT.